These 12 T cell receptor beta chains share one sample of origin, sequenced in a study of CD8 T cells in ankylosing spondylitis. A single record per CDR3 protein comes from TCRdb applying MiXCR to the 5' RACE reads. The sample lists approximately 340,000 distinct CDR3 sequences, roughly 14% occurring once. The specimen was blood, either unsorted or a sorted T cell fraction (not recorded which). The receptors stem from a male donor with ankylosing spondylitis or in good health (not recorded which).

The V gene is TRBV6-5, the J gene TRBJ2-2; D is perhaps TRBD1 (5 bases). The length of the CDR3 is 13 residues. CDR1 is MNHEY and CDR2 is SVGAGI in the germline V gene. V lost 6 bases, J lost 6 bases, and 11 bases lay in between. In DNA form, the CDR3 reads TGTGCCAGCAGATACCTAGGGGCCGGGGAGCTGTTTTTT. Translated, it gives CASRYLGAGELFF.

This clonotype was counted between two and nine times. The rearrangement links TRBV30 to TRBJ2-2; D may match TRBD1 or TRBD2 (6 bases each). This CDR3 region has 15 residues. V was cut by 1 base and J by 2 bases, with 11 bases left in between. Germline V CDR1 and CDR2: GTSNPN, SVGIG (reference sequence). This CDR3 reads CAWSAGARNTGELFF. CDR3 nucleotide sequence: TGTGCCTGGAGTGCGGGGGCCCGCAACACCGGGGAGCTGTTTTTT.

The table lists this clonotype with a few counts. The gene calls are TRBV7-8 and TRBJ2-6; D not certain. CDR1 SGHVS and CDR2 FQNEAQ come from the germline V gene. Trimming pared 3 bases from V and 0 bases from J, leaving 3 bases between. This CDR3 is 14 amino acids long. The CDR3 bases are TGTGCCAGCAGCTTTGGCTCTGGGGCCAACGTCCTGACTTTC. It is translated as CASSFGSGANVLTF. The variable domain in full, with the rest retrieved from reference TRBV7-8 and TRBJ2-6, is GAGVSQSPRYKVAKRGQDVALRCDPISGHVSLFWYQQALGQGPEFLTYFQNEAQLDKSGLPSDRFFAERPEGSVSTLKIQRTQQEDSAVYLCASSFGSGANVLTFGAGSRLTVL.

This clonotype was recorded a few times. The V and J genes are TRBV7-2 and TRBJ1-3; D is uncertain. There are 16 residues in the CDR3. Germline V gene sequence: CDR1 SGHTA, CDR2 FQGNSA. Trimming took off 2 bases at V and 3 bases at J, with 14 bases between the two ends. The CDR3, as DNA: TGTGCCAGCAGCTTAAAACTCGGGTCTGGTGGAAACACCATATATTTT. This sequence encodes CASSLKLGSGGNTIYF.

This clonotype was detected many times. The chain joins TRBV5-1 to TRBJ1-1; the D is unclear. Germline V CDR1 and CDR2: SGHRS, YFSETQ. V was shortened by 2 bases and J by 8 bases, with 10 bases between the two germline ends. There are 12 residues in the CDR3. The CDR3 protein is CASSFEGQEAFF. The CDR3 region has the DNA TGCGCCAGCAGCTTTGAGGGCCAGGAAGCTTTCTTT.

This clonotype turned up a few times. V usage is TRBV20-1 and J usage is TRBJ2-3; no firm D call. V shed 3 bases and J shed 1 base, with 11 bases lying between them. Germline-derived CDR1 and CDR2 are DFQATT and SNEGSKA (reference sequence). This CDR3 spans 14 amino acids. This chain's CDR3 is CSASFGPGTDTQYF. DNA for the CDR3: TGCAGTGCTAGTTTCGGACCAGGCACAGATACGCAGTATTTT.

This clonotype was counted between two and nine times. The gene calls are TRBV3-1 and TRBJ2-1; TRBD2 agrees at 13 bases. The CDR3 contains 16 residues. After removal of 4 bases from V and 7 bases from J, the junction contained 7 bases not matched to a gene. Looked up from germline, CDR1 is LGHDT and CDR2 is YNNKEL (reference sequence). The CDR3 region is CASSPRTSGRQNEQFF. The CDR3 DNA sequence: TGTGCCAGCAGCCCACGGACTAGCGGGAGACAAAATGAGCAGTTCTTC.

Only a few counts were recorded for this clonotype. The V and J genes are TRBV20-1 and TRBJ2-5; D possibly corresponds to TRBD2 (5 bases). Germline CDR1 and CDR2: DFQATT and SNEGSKA (reference sequence). The CDR3 is made up of 13 amino acids. Trimming stripped 0 bases from V and 5 bases from J, with 10 bases between. The CDR3 nucleotides read TGCAGTGCTAGAGAGCCGGGGAAGGAGACCCAGTACTTC. It encodes CSAREPGKETQYF.

This clonotype came up a few times. The chain has TRBV6-2 or TRBV6-3 and TRBJ2-1, with 9 bases matching TRBD2. The germline V gene has CDR1 MNHEY and CDR2 SVGEGT. V lost 8 bases, J lost 10 bases, and 12 bases stayed unmatched. There are 14 residues in the CDR3. CDR3 region: CASGPSGRLGEQFF. CDR3 coding DNA: TGTGCCAGCGGGCCCAGCGGGAGGCTGGGGGAGCAGTTCTTC.

This chain joins TRBV15 and TRBJ2-5; tentative D call: TRBD2 (5 bases). The V and J ends lost 0 bases and 2 bases respectively, with 19 bases between them. Per the germline V gene, CDR1 is LNHNV and CDR2 is YYDKDF (reference sequence). This CDR3 is built from 18 residues. CDR3 amino acids: CATSRDGGGQTIQETQYF. The DNA of the CDR3 is TGTGCCACCAGCAGAGATGGCGGCGGGCAGACCATACAAGAGACCCAGTACTTC.

The V gene is TRBV27, the J gene TRBJ2-5; no clear D gene. This CDR3 contains 13 residues. V was clipped by 3 bases and J by 2 bases, with 7 bases between them. CDR1 is MNHEY, CDR2 SMNVEV, per germline (reference sequence). CDR3 sequence: CASSFNPQETQYF. CDR3 DNA: TGTGCCAGCAGTTTCAACCCGCAAGAGACCCAGTACTTC.

This clonotype was seen a handful of times. The chain joins TRBV5-6 to TRBJ1-6; D is possibly TRBD1 (5 bases). Germline assignment: CDR1 SGHDT and CDR2 YYEEEE. The CDR3 consists of 14 residues. The V gene lost 4 bases and the J gene lost 9 bases, with 14 bases spanning the gap. Written as DNA, the CDR3 is TGTGCCAGCAGCGTTGTGCGGGGGAGTTCACCCCTCCACTTT. Translated, it gives CASSVVRGSSPLHF.